Shown below are 20 T cell receptor beta chains from a single sample sequenced in a study of patients and donors after allogeneic stem cell transplantation. TCRdb reanalysed the RT-PCR reads using MiXCR and keeps one entry per CDR3 protein. This repertoire shows about 410,000 distinct CDR3 sequences, more than 15% found once; its top ten account for about 7%. Sequenced material: blood, either unsorted or a sorted T cell fraction (not recorded which). These receptors originate from a human donor who was either an allogeneic HSCT recipient or a stem cell or donor lymphocyte infusion donor (not recorded which). It is not recorded whose cells these are; they may come from a transplant donor.

A few counts support this clonotype. The chain has TRBV29-1 and TRBJ2-3, with 7 bases that match TRBD1. This CDR3 has 13 amino acids. Germline V gene lookup returns CDR1 SQVTM and CDR2 ANQGSEA. V was clipped by 6 bases and J by 2 bases; unmatched bases: 5. The CDR3 reads CSVPGQVTDTQYF. DNA of the CDR3: TGCAGCGTCCCCGGACAGGTCACAGATACGCAGTATTTT.

This clonotype was seen ten or more times. CDR3 residues: CASSLSDRGRYEKLFF. CDR3 sequence (DNA): TGTGCCAGCAGTTTATCGGATCGAGGGCGGTATGAAAAACTGTTTTTT. V gene TRBV28 combines with J gene TRBJ1-4, with unresolved D. Trimming shortened V by 1 base and J by 6 bases, and 15 bases separated the two germline ends. Germline loops: CDR1 MDHEN, CDR2 SYDVKM. This CDR3 region has 16 residues.

J is TRBJ1-5 and V is TRBV11-2; 9 nucleotides agree with TRBD1. The CDR3 length is 15 residues. Germline assignment: CDR1 SGHAT and CDR2 FQNNGV. Unmatched junction bases numbered 3, after V lost 5 bases and J lost 1 base. The CDR3 reads CASSHGQGSNQPQHF. Written as DNA, the CDR3 is TGTGCCAGCAGCCACGGACAGGGGAGCAATCAGCCCCAGCATTTT.

The V and J genes are TRBV9 and TRBJ2-5; TRBD1 or TRBD2 may be the D gene (5 bases each). Trimming removed 4 bases from V and 5 bases from J, with 18 bases in between. The CDR3 covers 15 residues. Per germline, CDR1 SGDLS and CDR2 YYNGEE. The CDR3 reads CASSPSGWGTETQYF. The CDR3 region has the DNA TGTGCCAGCAGCCCTTCAGGTTGGGGGACGGAGACCCAGTACTTC.

This clonotype appeared many times. The chain is built from TRBV12-3 or TRBV12-4 and TRBJ2-2; the D is unclear. The length of the CDR3 is 11 residues. V shed 5 bases and J shed 9 bases, with 7 bases lying between them. The CDR3 is CASSGSRELFF. Written as DNA, the CDR3 is TGTGCCAGCAGTGGGTCGAGGGAGCTGTTTTTT.

V gene TRBV12-3 or TRBV12-4 combines with J gene TRBJ2-2; D is unclear. CDR3 length: 13 residues. With 8 bases removed from V and 0 bases from J, the gap between germline ends came to 7 bases. CDR3 DNA: TGTGCCAGCGGTACACCGAACACCGGGGAGCTGTTTTTT. Translating gives CASGTPNTGELFF.

The V call is TRBV4-1, the J call TRBJ1-1, with D possibly TRBD1 on 5 matching bases. CDR1 and CDR2 (germline): MGHRA, YSYEKL. Trimming left V 7 bases short and J 1 base short, with 13 bases between. The CDR3 consists of 14 residues. CDR3 protein: CASTETEPNTEAFF. Here the CDR3 DNA reads TGCGCCAGCACGGAGACAGAACCGAACACTGAAGCTTTCTTT.

There are a few counts of this clonotype. The chain is built from TRBV4-1 and TRBJ2-7, with no clear D. The ends were cut back, 0 bases at V and 5 bases at J, with 5 bases in the middle. The CDR3 is 12 residues long. The V gene's germline CDR1 is MGHRA and CDR2 YSYEKL. The CDR3 reads CASSQDPDEQYF. The CDR3, as DNA: TGCGCCAGCAGCCAAGACCCCGACGAGCAGTACTTC.

Many counts were recorded for this clonotype. This chain links TRBV29-1 with TRBJ1-3, with no clear D. V dropped 6 bases and J dropped 7 bases, with 10 bases sitting between them. The length of the CDR3 is 11 residues. Germline V lookup: CDR1 SQVTM, CDR2 ANQGSEA. The CDR3 here is CSVELGNTIYF. The CDR3 DNA sequence: TGCAGCGTCGAGTTAGGCAACACCATATATTTT.

This clonotype has more than one count but fewer than ten. The V gene is TRBV18, the J gene TRBJ1-2, with no clear D. The CDR3 sequence is 17 residues long. V shed 3 bases and J shed 0 bases, with 17 bases lying between them. Germline CDR1 is KGHSH and CDR2 is LQKENI. The CDR3 nucleotides are TGTGCCAGCTCACCCCTGACGCCGGGCGACACTAACTATGGCTACACCTTC. Encoded protein: CASSPLTPGDTNYGYTF.

The chain combines TRBV4-1 with TRBJ2-1; D is unresolved. V dropped 0 bases and J dropped 12 bases, with 9 bases sitting between them. This CDR3 is built from 12 residues. Per germline, CDR1 MGHRA and CDR2 YSYEKL. The chain's CDR3 is CASSQDLQAQFF. As DNA, the CDR3 is TGCGCCAGCAGCCAAGACCTCCAAGCGCAGTTCTTC.

In its sample, this clonotype was seen a few times. The chain recombines TRBV12-3 or TRBV12-4 with TRBJ2-1; 15 bases line up with TRBD2. The CDR3 length is 16 residues. J was trimmed by 8 bases and V by 1 base; bases with no gene match: 3. Here the CDR3 reads CASSLGGLAGGHEQFF. The CDR3, as DNA: TGTGCCAGCAGTTTAGGCGGACTAGCGGGAGGGCATGAGCAGTTCTTC.

The chain has TRBV5-1 and TRBJ1-1; TRBD1 might be the D (5 bases). CDR1 is SGHRS, CDR2 YFSETQ, per germline. Trimming removed 2 bases from V and 6 bases from J, with 23 bases in between. There are 17 residues in the CDR3. The CDR3 protein is CASSFNLGRSSVAEAFF. The CDR3 DNA reads TGCGCCAGCAGCTTCAACCTGGGACGGTCTTCTGTGGCTGAAGCTTTCTTT.

This clonotype came up many times. The chain links TRBV10-3 to TRBJ2-5; unclear D gene. Germline loops: CDR1 ENHRY, CDR2 SYGVKD. V was clipped by 4 bases and J by 5 bases, with 11 bases between them. The CDR3 is made up of 13 amino acids. The DNA of the CDR3 is TGTGCCATCAGTGCTACCCCCGGGGAGACCCAGTACTTC. It yields the protein CAISATPGETQYF.

This clonotype was picked up a small number of times. This CDR3 is CASRLTGVGEQFF. CDR3 bases: TGTGCCAGCAGATTAACAGGGGTAGGTGAGCAGTTCTTC. The J gene is TRBJ2-1, the V gene TRBV2, with TRBD1 matching 7 bases. V dropped 6 bases and J dropped 9; count of bases not matched to a gene: 8. This CDR3 region has 13 residues. The germline CDR1 and CDR2 sequences are SNHLY and FYNNEI. The full variable domain, with the rest looked up from reference TRBV2 and TRBJ2-1, is EPEVTQTPSHQVTQMGQEVILRCVPISNHLYFYWYRQILGQKVEFLVSFYNNEISEKSEIFDDQFSVERPDGSNFTLKIRSTKLEDSAMYFCASRLTGVGEQFFGPGTRLTVL.

This chain links TRBV11-1 with TRBJ2-5, with TRBD1 matching over 8 bases. Looked up from germline, CDR1 is SGHAT and CDR2 is FQDESV (reference sequence). This CDR3 spans 15 amino acids. The ends lost 1 base at V and 13 bases at J; junction bases unmatched: 14. In nucleotides, the CDR3 is TGTGCCAGCAGCTTAGACCCAGGGGGCGTTTATGTTCGGTACTTC. Translation gives CASSLDPGGVYVRYF. Using reference TRBV11-1 and TRBJ2-5 for the parts outside the CDR3, the full variable domain is EAEVAQSPRYKITEKSQAVAFWCDPISGHATLYWYRQILGQGPELLVQFQDESVVDDSQLPKDRFSAERLKGVDSTLKIQPAELGDSAMYLCASSLDPGGVYVRYFGPGTRLLVL.

V usage is TRBV3-1 and J usage is TRBJ1-5; D might be TRBD1 (6 bases). Germline V gene lookup returns CDR1 LGHDT and CDR2 YNNKEL (reference sequence). The ends were cut back, 0 bases at V and 3 bases at J, with 18 bases in the middle. The CDR3 sequence is 18 residues long. The CDR3, as DNA: TGTGCCAGCAGCCAAGATCGTTGGACAGCCGGAGTCAATCAGCCCCAGCATTTT. It codes for CASSQDRWTAGVNQPQHF.

The rearrangement links TRBV7-9 to TRBJ2-5; 11 bases agree with TRBD2. CDR3 length equals 17 residues. The junction had 6 bases not matched to a gene; V was cut back by 2 bases and J by 1 base. Germline CDR1 SEHNR, CDR2 FQNEAQ (reference sequence). The CDR3 DNA reads TGTGCCAGCAGCTTACCCGGGACTAGCGGCGTCCAAGAGACCCAGTACTTC. This sequence encodes CASSLPGTSGVQETQYF.

The sample holds a few counts of this clonotype. J is TRBJ1-2 and V is TRBV27; possibly TRBD1 for D (6 bases). With 5 bases removed from V and 5 bases from J, the gap between germline ends came to 15 bases. This CDR3 region has 14 residues. Germline loops: CDR1 MNHEY, CDR2 SMNVEV (reference sequence). This CDR3 reads CASSPSLGHYGYTF. The CDR3 bases are TGTGCCAGCAGTCCTTCCCTGGGACATTATGGCTACACCTTC.

The chain couples TRBV12-3 or TRBV12-4 to TRBJ2-7, with TRBD1 as a possible D gene (5 bases). CDR3 length: 18 amino acids. Trimming shortened V by 7 bases and J by 3 bases, and 28 bases separated the two germline ends. In DNA form, the CDR3 reads TGTGCCAGCACCATTGAGGTCTCGTGGGGCCCTCGTTTCTACGAGCAGTACTTC. Encoded protein: CASTIEVSWGPRFYEQYF.